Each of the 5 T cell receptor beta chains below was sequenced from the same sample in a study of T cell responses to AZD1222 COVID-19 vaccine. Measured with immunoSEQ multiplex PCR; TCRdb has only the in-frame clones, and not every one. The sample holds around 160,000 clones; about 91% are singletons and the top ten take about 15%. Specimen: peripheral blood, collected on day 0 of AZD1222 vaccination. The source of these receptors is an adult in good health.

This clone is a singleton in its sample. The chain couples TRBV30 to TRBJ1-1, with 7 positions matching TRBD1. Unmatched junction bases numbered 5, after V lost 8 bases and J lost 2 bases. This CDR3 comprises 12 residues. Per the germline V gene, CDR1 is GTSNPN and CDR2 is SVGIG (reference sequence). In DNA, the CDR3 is TGTGCCCAGGGACAGTACAACACTGAAGCTTTCTTT. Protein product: CAQGQYNTEAFF. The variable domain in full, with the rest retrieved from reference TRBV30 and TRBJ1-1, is SQTIHQWPATLVQPVGSPLSLECTVEGTSNPNLYWYRQAAGRGLQLLFYSVGIGQISSEVPQNLSASRPQDRQFILSSKKLLLSDSGFYLCAQGQYNTEAFFGQGTRLTVV.

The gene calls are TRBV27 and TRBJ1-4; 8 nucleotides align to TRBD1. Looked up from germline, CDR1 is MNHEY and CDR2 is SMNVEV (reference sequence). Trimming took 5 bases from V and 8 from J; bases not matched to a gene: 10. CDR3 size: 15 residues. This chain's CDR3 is CASSLNRGAGEKLFF. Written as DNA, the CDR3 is TGTGCCAGCAGTCTGAACAGGGGGGCAGGGGAAAAACTGTTTTTT.

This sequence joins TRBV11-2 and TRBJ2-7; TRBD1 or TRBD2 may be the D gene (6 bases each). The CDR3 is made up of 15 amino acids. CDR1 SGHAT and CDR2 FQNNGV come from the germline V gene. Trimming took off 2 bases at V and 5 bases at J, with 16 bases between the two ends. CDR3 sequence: CASSLSPRRGDEQYF. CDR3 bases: TGTGCCAGCAGCTTATCCCCCAGGAGGGGGGACGAGCAGTACTTC.

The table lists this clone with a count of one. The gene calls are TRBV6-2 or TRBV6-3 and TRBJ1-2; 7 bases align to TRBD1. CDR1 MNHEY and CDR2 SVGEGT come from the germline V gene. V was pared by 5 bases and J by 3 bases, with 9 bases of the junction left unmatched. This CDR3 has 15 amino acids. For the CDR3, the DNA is TGTGCCAGCAGTCCCGAGACAGGGATCTACTATGGCTACACCTTC. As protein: CASSPETGIYYGYTF.

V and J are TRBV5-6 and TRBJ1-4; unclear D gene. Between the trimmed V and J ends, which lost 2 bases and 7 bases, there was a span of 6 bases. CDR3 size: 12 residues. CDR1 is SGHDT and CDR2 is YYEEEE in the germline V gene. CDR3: CASSFESEKLFF. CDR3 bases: TGTGCCAGCAGCTTTGAGAGTGAAAAACTGTTTTTT.